This T cell receptor (beta chain) was identified during a study of early T cells in non-severe SARS-CoV-2 infection. Regarding the study as a whole: Lookups in VDJdb leaned toward anti-spike CD8 responses and missed private and CD4 specificities.

V was clipped by 6 bases and J by 4 bases; unmatched bases: 4. Germline V gene sequence: CDR1 MNHNY, CDR2 SVGAGI (reference sequence). The CDR3 loop spans 13 amino acids. As to this clonotype: The target antigen is unknown.

Researchers tagged individual cDNA molecules with unique molecular identifiers. TCRdb reprocessed the 5' RACE reads via MiXCR and lists one record per CDR3 protein. The sample has tens of thousands of distinct CDR3 sequences, about 4.5% seen once. The material sequenced was whole blood. This TCR came from an adult who was a healthcare worker with PCR-confirmed SARS-CoV-2 infection or an uninfected control (not recorded which). The chain carries TRBV6-6 and TRBJ2-7; 9 bases match TRBD1. The CDR3 DNA reads as TGTGCCAGCAGCAATGGACAGGGGTACGAGCAGTACTTC. Protein sequence: CASSNGQGYEQYF.